This is a list of T cell receptor beta chains from one sample in a study of T-cell memory formation after mild COVID-19. TCRdb re-derived calls from the 5' RACE reads in MiXCR, one entry per CDR3 protein. This table holds over 300,000 distinct CDR3 sequences, about 20% found once. Sequencing was performed on PBMCs or a T cell subset sorted from them (not recorded which). The receptors derive from a man between 18 and 29 years old who had mild COVID-19 (a few samples of this study predate the infection). Cell type and time point are not known. Each CDR3 is given with its conserved first and last residue. The D gene is left open where the match is weak. Rows give clone size only sometimes, using once, few, many, or a class for an expanded clone.

j_call	cdr3_length	d_call	v_call	clone_size	cdr3_nt	cdr3_aa
TRBJ2-3	17	TRBD2	TRBV11-2	few	TGTGCCAGCAGCTTAGGAAGGACGGGGGGAGGCACAGATACGCAGTATTTT	CASSLGRTGGGTDTQYF
TRBJ2-1	14	NA	TRBV7-6	few	TGTGCCAGCAGCCACCTGGGGGTGGCCGATGAGCAGTTCTTC	CASSHLGVADEQFF
TRBJ2-3	14	NA	TRBV4-3	many	TGCGCCAGCAGCCAAGGGGGGCGCACAGATACGCAGTATTTT	CASSQGGRTDTQYF
TRBJ2-5	16	TRBD2	TRBV7-2	NA	TGTGCCAGCAGCTTAGCCGTTAGCGGGGTACAAGAGACCCAGTACTTC	CASSLAVSGVQETQYF
TRBJ2-2	13	NA	TRBV12-3/TRBV12-4	NA	TGTGCCAGCAGTCGAATGCACCGCGGGGAGCTGTTTTTT	CASSRMHRGELFF
TRBJ1-3	14	NA	TRBV18	NA	TGTGCCAGCTCACCACAGGAGCCTGCAAACACCATATATTTT	CASSPQEPANTIYF
TRBJ2-1	16	TRBD2	TRBV11-2	NA	TGTGCCAGCAGCTTGGGGAAGCGGGGGGCGGGCAATGAGCAGTTCTTC	CASSLGKRGAGNEQFF
TRBJ2-3	14	NA	TRBV5-6	few	TGTGCCAGCAGCGGCTCCCTAGGAGGAGATACGCAGTATTTT	CASSGSLGGDTQYF
TRBJ2-5	15	NA	TRBV7-2	NA	TGTGCCAGCAGCTTAGCCCACAGTTCTCTGGAGACCCAGTACTTC	CASSLAHSSLETQYF
TRBJ2-2	13	NA	TRBV29-1	few	TGCAGCGTTCGGGCTACGAACACCGGGGAGCTGTTTTTT	CSVRATNTGELFF
TRBJ2-1	12	NA	TRBV11-1	NA	TGTGCCAGCAGCTACGGCGCTGATGAGCAGTTCTTC	CASSYGADEQFF
TRBJ2-5	13	NA	TRBV7-6	many	TGTGCCAGCAGTTCGGGGAACCAAGAGACCCAGTACTTC	CASSSGNQETQYF
TRBJ2-5	14	TRBD2	TRBV7-9	few	TGTGCCAGCGATCAAGCGGGGGCCCTGGGGACCCAGTACTTC	CASDQAGALGTQYF
TRBJ2-5	15	NA	TRBV5-1	few	TGCGCCAGCAGCTTTGGCGCAAGACGGGAAGAGACCCAGTACTTC	CASSFGARREETQYF
TRBJ1-6	15	TRBD1	TRBV12-3/TRBV12-4	few	TGTGCCAGCAGTCCCCAAGGGGGCGCAATTTCACCCCTCCACTTT	CASSPQGGAISPLHF
TRBJ2-1	17	TRBD2	TRBV7-9	few	TGTGCCAGCAGCTCCGGGCGGGGGGGGACGTCCTACAATGAGCAGTTCTTC	CASSSGRGGTSYNEQFF
TRBJ1-5	14	NA	TRBV10-3	NA	TGTGCCAGCTGCACGGACAGTGGCAATCAGCCCCAGCATTTT	CASCTDSGNQPQHF
TRBJ1-2	14	NA	TRBV7-8	few	TGTGCCAGCAGCTTCAGGACGGACAACTATGGCTACACCTTC	CASSFRTDNYGYTF
TRBJ2-1	15	NA	TRBV4-1	few	TGCGCCAGCAGCCAAGGAGCAGGGTCTCACGATGAGCAGTTCTTC	CASSQGAGSHDEQFF
TRBJ2-7	15	NA	TRBV3-1	NA	TGTGCCAGCAGCCAAGATTTTGGCAGCTCCTACGAGCAGTACTTC	CASSQDFGSSYEQYF
TRBJ2-7	16	TRBD1	TRBV5-1	NA	TGCGCCAGCAGCTTGGCCTTGGGACAGGGAGAGAACGAGCAGTACTTC	CASSLALGQGENEQYF
TRBJ2-1	11	NA	TRBV7-2	NA	TGTGCCAGCAGCGAGAATCTTGAGCAGTTCTTC	CASSENLEQFF
TRBJ2-7	13	NA	TRBV24-1	few	TGTGCCACCAGTGATGTAATTCCCTACGAGCAGTACTTC	CATSDVIPYEQYF
TRBJ2-5	19	NA	TRBV4-1	NA	TGCGCCAGCAGCCAAGTTTCCTTTGGGTTGGCGGGGGCGCAAGAGACCCAGTACTTC	CASSQVSFGLAGAQETQYF
TRBJ2-5	14	TRBD1	TRBV6-2/TRBV6-3	NA	TGTGCCAGCAGGCGGACAGGGGGCGAAGAGACCCAGTACTTC	CASRRTGGEETQYF
TRBJ1-1	14	NA	TRBV12-3/TRBV12-4	many	TGTGCCAGCAGTTTAGACCAGGGGAACACTGAAGCTTTCTTT	CASSLDQGNTEAFF
TRBJ1-2	15	TRBD1	TRBV20-1	few	TGCAGTGCTAGGGACCAGGGGGTATCTAACTATGGCTACACCTTC	CSARDQGVSNYGYTF
TRBJ1-1	15	NA	TRBV7-9	NA	TGTGCCAGCACCACTGGGACGACAGGGAACACTGAAGCTTTCTTT	CASTTGTTGNTEAFF
TRBJ1-1	14	TRBD1	TRBV6-1	NA	TGTGCCAGCAGTGAGGGCAGGGGGGCGGATGAAGCTTTCTTT	CASSEGRGADEAFF
TRBJ2-3	12	NA	TRBV10-2	NA	TGCGCCAGCAGTGTAAAGGTAGATACGCAGTATTTT	CASSVKVDTQYF
TRBJ2-3	17	NA	TRBV27	many	TGTGCCAGCAGTTTAACCGCAGGGGACGTGAGGACAGATACGCAGTATTTT	CASSLTAGDVRTDTQYF
TRBJ2-1	12	NA	TRBV2	NA	TGTGCCAGCAGTGGAGGGGCCGATGAGCAGTTCTTC	CASSGGADEQFF
TRBJ2-3	14	NA	TRBV2	few	TGTGCCAGCAGCCGGACATTGAGCACAGATACGCAGTATTTT	CASSRTLSTDTQYF
TRBJ2-3	14	NA	TRBV6-2/TRBV6-3	many	TGTGCCAGCAGTCACCGGGACTGGTGGGATACGCAGTATTTT	CASSHRDWWDTQYF
TRBJ1-1	14	NA	TRBV20-1	NA	TGCAGTGCTAGAATTGGAGGGGGGAACACTGAAGCTTTCTTT	CSARIGGGNTEAFF
TRBJ2-1	15	TRBD1	TRBV7-9	NA	TGTGCCAGCAGCTTAGCAAACAGGGGGCAGGATGAGCAGTTCTTC	CASSLANRGQDEQFF
TRBJ2-2	18	TRBD2	TRBV20-1	few	TGCAGTGCTCCCACGGCGGGACTAGCGGGGGGCTACACCGGGGAGCTGTTTTTT	CSAPTAGLAGGYTGELFF
TRBJ1-6	15	TRBD1	TRBV6-6	NA	TGTGCCAGCACCCCCCAACAGGGGAATAATTCACCCCTCCACTTT	CASTPQQGNNSPLHF
TRBJ1-2	15	TRBD1	TRBV7-3	NA	TGTGCCAGCAGCCCTAAAGGACAGGGGTTAGATGGCTACACCTTC	CASSPKGQGLDGYTF
TRBJ2-3	19	TRBD2	TRBV7-9	NA	TGTGCCAGCAGCTTCCTCACTAGCGGGGGGGCCCGATACACAGATACGCAGTATTTT	CASSFLTSGGARYTDTQYF
TRBJ2-1	13	NA	TRBV28	few	TGTGCCAGCAGTCCCTACAGGGCGGGTGAGCAGTTCTTC	CASSPYRAGEQFF
TRBJ2-5	15	TRBD2	TRBV7-2	NA	TGTGCCAGCAGCTTAATATCGCGGGGGATTTGGACCCAGTACTTC	CASSLISRGIWTQYF
TRBJ1-5	15	NA	TRBV5-1	NA	TGCGCCAGCAGCTTGGGGGGGGCCAGCAATCAGCCCCAGCATTTT	CASSLGGASNQPQHF
TRBJ1-2	13	TRBD1	TRBV4-3	few	TGCGCCAGCAGCCAGACACAGGGGTATGGCTACACCTTC	CASSQTQGYGYTF
TRBJ2-7	13	NA	TRBV6-6	NA	TGTGCCAGCAGTCCCGGGACGGTCCTCGGGCAGTACTTC	CASSPGTVLGQYF
TRBJ2-5	13	NA	TRBV20-1	NA	TGCAGTGTATATCGACAGGCCCAAGAGACCCAGTACTTC	CSVYRQAQETQYF
TRBJ1-5	10	NA	TRBV28	few	TGTGCCAGCAGTTTAGAGCCCCAGCATTTT	CASSLEPQHF
TRBJ2-5	15	TRBD1	TRBV6-5	NA	TGTGCCAGCAGTTATTCAGGGGGCGTGTCGGAGACCCAGTACTTC	CASSYSGGVSETQYF
TRBJ2-5	14	NA	TRBV6-5	NA	TGTGCCAGCAGCCCTACAGGGTTGGGACAGACCCAGTACTTC	CASSPTGLGQTQYF
TRBJ2-6	15	NA	TRBV3-1	NA	TGTGCCAGCAGCCTAAGCCTAATCGGGGCCAACGTCCTGACTTTC	CASSLSLIGANVLTF
TRBJ1-6	13	NA	TRBV7-9	NA	TGTGCCAGCAGCTTACTTCAGGCAGATCCCCTCCACTTT	CASSLLQADPLHF
TRBJ2-7	15	TRBD1	TRBV20-1	NA	TGCAGTGCAACCTCCGGGACAGGGATCATCTACGAGCAGTACTTC	CSATSGTGIIYEQYF
TRBJ2-7	13	NA	TRBV2	NA	TGTGCCAGCAGTGTCCAGGGGACCTACGAGCAGTACTTC	CASSVQGTYEQYF